These 31 T cell receptor beta chains share one sample of origin, sequenced in a study of T-cell reconstitution after alpha-beta-depleted transplantation in children. TCRbeta library construction was performed incorporating unique molecular identifiers. TCRdb ran MiXCR on the PCR reads and lists one entry per CDR3 protein. The sample carries 200,000 to 300,000 distinct CDR3 sequences, roughly 23% recorded once. This specimen was PBMCs, taken before TCRalphabeta/CD19-depleted stem cell transplant. All receptors come from a girl aged 2 to 10 with Fanconi anemia, due to receive a stem cell transplant.

The chain employs TRBV20-1 and TRBJ2-5, with 9 positions matching TRBD1. The CDR3 sequence is 15 residues long. J gave up 3 bases and V 2 bases, and 7 bases lay outside the gene matches. The germline CDR1 and CDR2 sequences are DFQATT and SNEGSKA (reference sequence). The CDR3 DNA follows: TGCAGTGCTAGATCACAGGGACAGGGTGAAGAGACCCAGTACTTC. Its translation is CSARSQGQGEETQYF.

This clonotype turned up a few times. The chain couples TRBV25-1 to TRBJ1-4; TRBD1 aligns across 7 bases. Germline assignment: CDR1 MGHDK and CDR2 SYGVNS. V lost 0 bases and J lost 7; bases outside the gene matches: 2. This CDR3 comprises 14 residues. This chain's CDR3 is CASSEYGTVEKLFF. In DNA form, the CDR3 reads TGTGCCAGCAGTGAATATGGGACAGTTGAAAAACTGTTTTTT.

This clonotype was counted many times. The CDR3 DNA follows: TGTGCCAGCAGTTACGGGCCTCCTTCCTACAATGAGCAGTTCTTC. This gives the protein CASSYGPPSYNEQFF. The chain is built from TRBV6-5 and TRBJ2-1; D is ambiguous. V lost 2 bases to trimming and J lost 1 base, with 9 bases between them. Germline V gives CDR1 MNHEY, CDR2 SVGAGI. The CDR3 has 15 amino acids.

V gene TRBV15 combines with J gene TRBJ2-7, with TRBD2 identical over 7 bases. The CDR3 has 14 residues. Per the germline V gene, CDR1 is LNHNV and CDR2 is YYDKDF (reference sequence). Trimming at V came to 5 bases and at J to 6 bases, leaving 10 bases not matched to a gene. CDR3 sequence (DNA): TGTGCCACCAGCCGACCCGGGACTACAATCGAGCAGTACTTC. It yields the protein CATSRPGTTIEQYF.

In this sample, this clonotype turned up many times. CDR3 sequence: CASSINVGELFF. The CDR3 DNA reads TGTGCCAGCAGCATCAATGTCGGGGAGCTGTTTTTT. The chain joins TRBV7-3 to TRBJ2-2; D unclear. This CDR3 is 12 amino acids long. Trimming stripped 5 bases from V and 7 bases from J, with 8 bases between. The germline V gene encodes CDR1 SGHTA and CDR2 FQGTGA.

For this clonotype: The CDR3 end shows no conserved phenylalanine or tryptophan, and so a read error is likely. This rearrangement joins TRBV10-2 to TRBJ1-1, with D maybe TRBD1 (6 bases). This CDR3 has 12 residues. V was cut by 1 base and J by 7 bases, with 7 bases left in between. The germline V gene encodes CDR1 WSHSY and CDR2 SAAADI. CDR3: CASSELGGEAFS. The CDR3 region has the DNA TGCGCCAGCAGTGAGTTAGGGGGTGAAGCTTTCTCT.

This chain uses TRBV12-3 or TRBV12-4 with TRBJ2-1; the D gene could be TRBD1 or TRBD2 (5 bases each). The CDR3 sequence is 14 residues long. V gave up 7 bases and J gave up 2 bases, with 12 bases separating them. The CDR3 DNA is TGTGCCAGCACTAACGGGACCCCCTACAATGAGCAGTTCTTC. It yields the protein CASTNGTPYNEQFF.

The CDR3 reads CASSYQGWHEQYF. The CDR3, as DNA: TGTGCCAGCAGTTACCAGGGGTGGCACGAGCAGTACTTC. The rearrangement links TRBV28 to TRBJ2-7; perhaps TRBD1 as D (6 bases). Germline V gene data show CDR1 as MDHEN and CDR2 as SYDVKM. The CDR3 runs to 13 residues. Trimming removed 4 bases at V and 5 bases at J, with 12 bases between.

The chain combines TRBV10-1 with TRBJ2-7; 7 bases line up with TRBD1. This CDR3 spans 14 amino acids. Germline V lookup: CDR1 WNHNN, CDR2 SYGVQD (reference sequence). V lost 1 base to trimming and J lost 2 bases; unmatched junction nucleotides: 2. As DNA, the CDR3 is TGCGCCAGCAGTGAGTTTAGGGGGCCCTACGAGCAGTACTTC. Translation gives CASSEFRGPYEQYF.

This clonotype was seen repeatedly, ten times or more. The chain couples TRBV25-1 to TRBJ2-7, with D tentatively TRBD1 (5 bases). V lost 3 bases and J 4 bases, leaving 16 bases between the germline ends. This CDR3 is built from 15 residues. CDR1 is MGHDK, CDR2 SYGVNS, per germline. The CDR3 spells CASSEGQGWQYEQYF. Written as DNA, the CDR3 is TGTGCCAGCAGTGAGGGGCAGGGATGGCAGTACGAGCAGTACTTC.

This clonotype has ten or more counts. The chain links TRBV28 to TRBJ1-1; D gene ambiguous. V lost 6 bases to trimming and J lost 6 bases, with 14 bases between them. Germline V gene lookup returns CDR1 MDHEN and CDR2 SYDVKM. The CDR3 is made up of 13 amino acids. The CDR3 here is CASSRILGSEAFF. CDR3 DNA sequence: TGTGCCAGCAGCCGTATTTTGGGTTCTGAAGCTTTCTTT.

This clonotype was seen only a few times. The chain combines TRBV12-3 or TRBV12-4 with TRBJ2-1, with 9 bases lining up with TRBD2. CDR3 length: 14 amino acids. The V and J ends lost 3 bases and 9 bases, in that order; junction bases with no gene match: 6. The CDR3 DNA is TGTGCCAGCAGTTTCCTTCGGCGGGAGGGTGAGCAGTTCTTC. Translation gives CASSFLRREGEQFF.

The rearrangement uses TRBV13 and TRBJ1-1; 7 bases fit TRBD1. The CDR3 totals 12 residues. J was trimmed by 7 bases and V by 5 bases; bases with no gene match: 4. Germline assignment: CDR1 PRHDT and CDR2 FYEKMQ (reference sequence). The CDR3 region is CASSPQGGEAFF. The DNA for the CDR3 is TGTGCCAGCAGCCCGCAGGGGGGTGAAGCTTTCTTT. The complete variable domain, with remaining parts taken from reference TRBV13 and TRBJ1-1, reads AAGVIQSPRHLIKEKRETATLKCYPIPRHDTVYWYQQGPGQDPQFLISFYEKMQSDKGSIPDRFSAQQFSDYHSELNMSSLELGDSALYFCASSPQGGEAFFGQGTRLTVV.

This clonotype was counted many times. The DNA for the CDR3 is TGTGCCAGCAGCGTGACAGGGGGGGACACTGAAGCTTTCTTT. This encodes CASSVTGGDTEAFF. The chain uses TRBV9 and TRBJ1-1; 9 bases match TRBD1. The germline CDR1 and CDR2 sequences are SGDLS and YYNGEE. V shed 2 bases, J shed 3 bases, and the junction held 2 bases outside the gene matches. The CDR3 runs 14 residues.

This clonotype came up many times. The J gene is TRBJ2-2, the V gene TRBV6-5; TRBD1 matches at 7 bases. The CDR3 extends over 13 amino acids. Germline loops: CDR1 MNHEY, CDR2 SVGAGI. Unmatched junction bases numbered 3, after V lost 4 bases and J lost 7 bases. CDR3 sequence (DNA): TGTGCCAGCAGTTGGCACAGGGGCGGGGAGCTGTTTTTT. It is translated as CASSWHRGGELFF.

In this sample, this clonotype turned up a few times. The rearrangement uses TRBV7-6 and TRBJ2-1; a weak D match, TRBD2 (5 bases). Trimming removed 5 bases at V and 4 bases at J, with 15 bases between. The CDR3 has 15 residues. Germline V gene lookup returns CDR1 SGHVS and CDR2 FNYEAQ. The CDR3 DNA is TGTGCCAGCAGCCAAATAACGAGCGGATACAATGAGCAGTTCTTC. It encodes CASSQITSGYNEQFF.

This clonotype was counted ten times or more. V is TRBV20-1 and J is TRBJ1-5, with 9 bases matching TRBD1. Germline assignment: CDR1 DFQATT and CDR2 SNEGSKA (reference sequence). With V trimmed by 5 bases and J by 1 base, 3 bases remained unmatched. The CDR3 extends over 14 amino acids. The CDR3 protein is CSAPDRGSNQPQHF. CDR3 bases: TGCAGTGCTCCGGACAGGGGAAGCAATCAGCCCCAGCATTTT.

In its sample, this clonotype was seen many times. This chain joins TRBV5-6 and TRBJ2-7, with TRBD1 matching over 7 bases. V was pared by 0 bases and J by 4 bases, with 4 bases of the junction left unmatched. This CDR3 spans 14 amino acids. Per the germline V gene, CDR1 is SGHDT and CDR2 is YYEEEE. The CDR3 DNA follows: TGTGCCAGCAGCTTGGGGGACAGAGCTTACGAGCAGTACTTC. Protein sequence: CASSLGDRAYEQYF.

This clonotype appeared many times. The chain carries TRBV5-1 and TRBJ2-4, with D unclear. The V end lost 4 bases, the J end lost 3 bases, and 11 bases lay between the germline ends. Germline lookup yields CDR1 SGHRS and CDR2 YFSETQ. The CDR3 sequence is 14 residues long. CDR3 coding DNA: TGCGCCAGCAGCCACTCAGGATACAAAAACATTCAGTACTTC. Translated, it gives CASSHSGYKNIQYF.

This clonotype was detected ten times or more. The chain combines TRBV7-2 with TRBJ2-1, with unresolved D. Germline V CDR1 and CDR2: SGHTA, FQGNSA. The CDR3 runs to 13 residues. Trimming took off 5 bases at V and 5 bases at J, with 10 bases between the two ends. The CDR3 loop is CASSPSRDNEQFF. The CDR3 DNA sequence: TGTGCCAGCAGCCCCTCCAGAGACAATGAGCAGTTCTTC.

J is TRBJ2-6 and V is TRBV20-1; D unresolved. CDR1 is DFQATT and CDR2 is SNEGSKA in the germline V gene (reference sequence). Trimming took 0 bases from V and 2 from J, leaving 11 bases between them. The CDR3 extends over 16 amino acids. This CDR3 reads CSAREHRTPGANVLTF. The CDR3 DNA is TGCAGTGCTAGAGAGCACAGAACTCCTGGGGCCAACGTCCTGACTTTC.

This clonotype was picked up many times. V usage is TRBV3-1 and J usage is TRBJ2-7, with TRBD1 matching over 12 bases. After removal of 5 bases from V and 5 bases from J, the junction contained 10 bases not matched to a gene. The CDR3 has 16 residues. Germline-derived CDR1 and CDR2 are LGHDT and YNNKEL (reference sequence). The CDR3 protein is CASSLPTGTGGHEQYF. CDR3 bases: TGTGCCAGCAGCTTACCAACCGGGACAGGGGGCCACGAGCAGTACTTC.

This chain joins TRBV30 and TRBJ2-3; 8 nucleotides match TRBD2. V gave up 3 bases and J gave up 9 bases; unmatched junction bases: 17. CDR1 and CDR2 from the germline V gene are GTSNPN and SVGIG (reference sequence). The CDR3 is 16 amino acids. As DNA, the CDR3 is TGTGCCTGGAGCGGGCCGGGACTAGGGTCGATGATGACGCAGTATTTT. It is translated as CAWSGPGLGSMMTQYF.

For the CDR3, the DNA is TGTGCCACGCCGGGACTAGCGGGAGTGGAGCAGTTCTTC. Translated, it gives CATPGLAGVEQFF. The chain carries TRBV2 and TRBJ2-1; 14 nucleotides agree with TRBD2. V trimming: 10 bases; J trimming: 10 bases; junction bases outside the gene matches: 6. The germline V gene encodes CDR1 SNHLY and CDR2 FYNNEI. The CDR3 is 13 residues long.

This clonotype was seen a handful of times. The chain couples TRBV24-1 to TRBJ2-1, with 16 bases matching TRBD2. The V gene's germline CDR1 is KGHDR and CDR2 SFDVKD. V gave up 7 bases and J gave up 9 bases; unmatched junction bases: 5. This CDR3 is built from 15 residues. CDR3 in amino acids: CATRGTSGRAGEQFF. The CDR3 coding sequence is TGTGCCACCAGAGGGACTAGCGGGAGGGCCGGTGAGCAGTTCTTC.

The sample holds a few counts of this clonotype. The chain couples TRBV7-9 to TRBJ1-2; D not certain. Germline assignment: CDR1 SEHNR and CDR2 FQNEAQ (reference sequence). Trimming left V 3 bases short and J 0 bases short, with 8 bases between. The CDR3 spans 14 residues. CDR3: CASSLTSTNYGYTF. In DNA form, the CDR3 reads TGTGCCAGCAGCTTGACATCTACTAACTATGGCTACACCTTC.

The chain carries TRBV20-1 and TRBJ2-7; 10 positions agree with TRBD1. The CDR3 has 15 residues. Germline V CDR1 and CDR2: DFQATT, SNEGSKA (reference sequence). The trim removed 0 bases at V and 6 bases at J, leaving 8 bases unmatched. The CDR3, as DNA: TGCAGTGCTAGAGATTGGCGGACAGGGGGTGGCGAGCAGTACTTC. It specifies CSARDWRTGGGEQYF.

This clonotype has at least ten counts. The rearrangement uses TRBV28 and TRBJ2-5, with D perhaps being TRBD1 or TRBD2 (6 bases each). Trimming stripped 3 bases from V and 5 bases from J, with 13 bases between. Germline lookup yields CDR1 MDHEN and CDR2 SYDVKM. The length of the CDR3 is 14 residues. Here the CDR3 DNA reads TGTGCCAGCAGTTTGCTGGGGGGCTACGAGACCCAGTACTTC. Protein sequence: CASSLLGGYETQYF.

In its sample, this clonotype was seen a few times. The gene calls are TRBV7-2 and TRBJ2-5; a weak D match, TRBD1 (6 bases). This CDR3 is built from 16 residues. In germline, CDR1 is SGHTA, CDR2 FQGNSA. The ends were cut back, 1 base at V and 5 bases at J, with 17 bases in the middle. The CDR3 nucleotides read TGTGCCAGCAGCTTAGTAACTTGGGGGCGCGGGGAGACCCAGTACTTC. It specifies CASSLVTWGRGETQYF.

This clonotype has ten or more counts. This chain joins TRBV5-6 and TRBJ2-1; D might be TRBD1 (7 bases). Deletions cut 2 bases from V and 6 bases from J, with 9 bases between. The germline CDR1 and CDR2 sequences are SGHDT and YYEEEE. The CDR3 is 13 amino acids. The chain's CDR3 is CASSFQGGNEQFF. The CDR3 DNA sequence: TGTGCCAGCAGCTTCCAGGGGGGCAATGAGCAGTTCTTC.

This clonotype was detected many times. V gene TRBV12-3 or TRBV12-4 combines with J gene TRBJ1-5, with TRBD1 identical over 8 bases. V shed 6 bases, J shed 6 bases, and the junction held 4 bases outside the gene matches. CDR3 size: 13 residues. The chain's CDR3 is CASRSGGGQPQHF. The DNA of the CDR3 is TGTGCCAGCAGGTCAGGGGGCGGTCAGCCCCAGCATTTT.